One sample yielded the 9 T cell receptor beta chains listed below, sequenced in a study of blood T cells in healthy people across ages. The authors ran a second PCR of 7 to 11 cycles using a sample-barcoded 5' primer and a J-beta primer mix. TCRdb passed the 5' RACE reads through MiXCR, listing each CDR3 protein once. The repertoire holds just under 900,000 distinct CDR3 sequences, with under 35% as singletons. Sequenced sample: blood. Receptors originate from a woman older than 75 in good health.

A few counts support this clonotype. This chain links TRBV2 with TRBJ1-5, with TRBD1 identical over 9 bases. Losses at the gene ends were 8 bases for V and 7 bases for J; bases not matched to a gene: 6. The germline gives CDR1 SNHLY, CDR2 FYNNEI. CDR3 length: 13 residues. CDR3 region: CASRDRVWQPQHF. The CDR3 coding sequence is TGTGCCAGCCGGGACAGGGTCTGGCAGCCCCAGCATTTT.

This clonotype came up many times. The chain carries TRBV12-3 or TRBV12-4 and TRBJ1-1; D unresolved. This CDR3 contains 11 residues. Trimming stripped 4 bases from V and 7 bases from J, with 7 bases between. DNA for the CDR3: TGTGCCAGCAGTTCGGGAAGTGAAGCTTTCTTT. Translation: CASSSGSEAFF.

The CDR3 coding sequence is TGCAGTGCTAGAGATTCGGCTTCTAACTATGGCTACACCTTC. It encodes CSARDSASNYGYTF. The chain employs TRBV20-1 and TRBJ1-2; D is uncertain. The V gene lost 0 bases and the J gene lost 0 bases, with 8 bases spanning the gap. This CDR3 spans 14 amino acids. In germline, CDR1 is DFQATT, CDR2 SNEGSKA (reference sequence).

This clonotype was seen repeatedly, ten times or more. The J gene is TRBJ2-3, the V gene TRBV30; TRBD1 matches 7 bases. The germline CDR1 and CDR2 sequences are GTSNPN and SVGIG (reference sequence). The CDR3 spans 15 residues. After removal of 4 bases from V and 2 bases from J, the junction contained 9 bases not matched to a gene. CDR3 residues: CAWTFGQAITDTQYF. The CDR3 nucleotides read TGTGCCTGGACCTTCGGACAGGCGATCACAGATACGCAGTATTTT.

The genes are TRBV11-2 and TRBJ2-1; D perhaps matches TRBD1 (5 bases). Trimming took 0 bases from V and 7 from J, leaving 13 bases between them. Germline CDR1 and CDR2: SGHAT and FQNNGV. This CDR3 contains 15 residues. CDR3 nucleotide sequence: TGTGCCAGCAGCTTAGACAATAAAAGGGGTAATGAGCAGTTCTTC. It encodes CASSLDNKRGNEQFF.

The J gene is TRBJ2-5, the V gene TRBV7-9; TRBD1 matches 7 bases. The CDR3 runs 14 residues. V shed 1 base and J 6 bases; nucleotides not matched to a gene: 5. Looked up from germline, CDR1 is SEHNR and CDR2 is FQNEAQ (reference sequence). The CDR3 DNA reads TGTGCCAGCAGCTTAGGACAGGGCCGGCAGACCCAGTACTTC. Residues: CASSLGQGRQTQYF.

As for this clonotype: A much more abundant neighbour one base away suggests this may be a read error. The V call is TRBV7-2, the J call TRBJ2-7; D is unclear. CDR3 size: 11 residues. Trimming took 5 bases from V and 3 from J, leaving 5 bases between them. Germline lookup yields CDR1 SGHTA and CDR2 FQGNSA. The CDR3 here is CASSTCYEQYF. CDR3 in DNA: TGTGCCAGCAGCACTTGCTACGAGCAGTACTTC.

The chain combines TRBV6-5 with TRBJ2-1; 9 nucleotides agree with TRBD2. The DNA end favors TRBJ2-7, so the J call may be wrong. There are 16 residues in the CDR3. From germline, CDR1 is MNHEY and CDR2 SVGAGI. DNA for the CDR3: TGTGCCAGCAGTTACTCGCGGGGGGGTTCCTACAATGAGCAGTACTTC. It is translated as CASSYSRGGSYNEQYF.

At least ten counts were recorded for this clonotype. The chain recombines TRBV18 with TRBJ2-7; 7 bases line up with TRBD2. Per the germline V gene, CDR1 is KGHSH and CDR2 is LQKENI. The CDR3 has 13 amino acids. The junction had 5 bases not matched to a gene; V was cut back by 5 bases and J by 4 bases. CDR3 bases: TGTGCCAGCTCATCGGGGGGATTTTACGAGCAGTACTTC. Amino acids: CASSSGGFYEQYF.